This TCR beta chain was recovered during a study of blood T cells in healthy people across ages. Primers used in a second PCR of roughly 6 to 12 cycles were a sample-barcoded 5' primer and a J-beta primer mix. TCRdb reprocessed the 5' RACE reads with MiXCR, giving one entry per CDR3 protein. There are about 830,000 distinct CDR3 sequences in the sample; roughly 60% occur only once, and 28% lies in the top ten. The CDR3 extends over 12 amino acids. The V end was cut by 4 bases, the J end by 2 bases, with 8 bases between. Germline lookup yields CDR1 SQVTM and CDR2 ANQGSEA. This receptor was identified in a man aged 25 to 40 in good health. The sequencing input was blood. The chain combines TRBV29-1 with TRBJ1-1; D gene unclear. The CDR3 is CSVAHVNTEAFF. The CDR3 DNA sequence: TGCAGCGTTGCTCACGTTAACACTGAAGCTTTCTTT. Looking up the rest from reference TRBV29-1 and TRBJ1-1 gives the full variable domain: SAVISQKPSRDICQRGTSLTIQCQVDSQVTMMFWYRQQPGQSLTLIATANQGSEATYESGFVIDKFPISRPNLTFSTLTVSNMSPEDSSIYLCSVAHVNTEAFFGQGTRLTVV.